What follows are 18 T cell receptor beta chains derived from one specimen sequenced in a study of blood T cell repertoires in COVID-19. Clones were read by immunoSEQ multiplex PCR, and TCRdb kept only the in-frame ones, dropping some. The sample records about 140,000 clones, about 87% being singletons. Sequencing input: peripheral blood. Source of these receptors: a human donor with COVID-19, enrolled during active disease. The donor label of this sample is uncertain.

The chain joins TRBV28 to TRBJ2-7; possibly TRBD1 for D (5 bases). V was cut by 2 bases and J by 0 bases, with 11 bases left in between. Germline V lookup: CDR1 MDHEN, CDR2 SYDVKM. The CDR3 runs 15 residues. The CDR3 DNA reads TGTGCCAGCAGTTTACCCACAGGTACCTCCTACGAGCAGTACTTC. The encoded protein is CASSLPTGTSYEQYF. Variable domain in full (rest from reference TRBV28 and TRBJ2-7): DVKVTQSSRYLVKRTGEKVFLECVQDMDHENMFWYRQDPGLGLRLIYFSYDVKMKEKGDIPEGYSVSREKKERFSLILESASTNQTSMYLCASSLPTGTSYEQYFGPGTRLTVT.

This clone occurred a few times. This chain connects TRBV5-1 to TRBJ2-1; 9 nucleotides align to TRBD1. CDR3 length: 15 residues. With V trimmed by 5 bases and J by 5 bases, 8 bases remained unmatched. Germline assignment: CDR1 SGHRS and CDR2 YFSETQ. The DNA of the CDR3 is TGCGCCAGCAGGAACCTTGGGACAGGGAACAATGAGCAGTTCTTC. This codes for CASRNLGTGNNEQFF.

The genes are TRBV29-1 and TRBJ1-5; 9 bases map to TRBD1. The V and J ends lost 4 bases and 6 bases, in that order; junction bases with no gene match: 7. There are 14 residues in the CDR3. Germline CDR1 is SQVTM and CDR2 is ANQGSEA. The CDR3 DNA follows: TGCAGCGTTGCCACAGGGGGCGCCGGTCAGCCCCAGCATTTT. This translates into CSVATGGAGQPQHF. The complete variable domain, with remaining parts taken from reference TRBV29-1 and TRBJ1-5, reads SAVISQKPSRDICQRGTSLTIQCQVDSQVTMMFWYRQQPGQSLTLIATANQGSEATYESGFVIDKFPISRPNLTFSTLTVSNMSPEDSSIYLCSVATGGAGQPQHFGDGTRLSIL.

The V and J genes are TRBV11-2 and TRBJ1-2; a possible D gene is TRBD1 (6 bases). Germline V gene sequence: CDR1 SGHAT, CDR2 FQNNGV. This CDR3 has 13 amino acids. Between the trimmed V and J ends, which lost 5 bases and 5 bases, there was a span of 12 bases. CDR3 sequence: CASSRTALYGYTF. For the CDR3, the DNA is TGTGCCAGCAGCAGGACAGCCCTTTATGGCTACACCTTC.

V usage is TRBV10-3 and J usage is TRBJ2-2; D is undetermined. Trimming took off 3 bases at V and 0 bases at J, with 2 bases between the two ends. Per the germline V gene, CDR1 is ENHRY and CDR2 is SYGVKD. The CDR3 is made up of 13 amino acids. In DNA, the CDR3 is TGTGCCATCAGTGACACGAACACCGGGGAGCTGTTTTTT. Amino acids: CAISDTNTGELFF.

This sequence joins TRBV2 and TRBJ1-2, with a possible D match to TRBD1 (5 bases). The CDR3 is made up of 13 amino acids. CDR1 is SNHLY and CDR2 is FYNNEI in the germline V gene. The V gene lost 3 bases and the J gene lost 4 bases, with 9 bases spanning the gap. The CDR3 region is CASSDRRGYGYTF. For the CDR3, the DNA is TGTGCCAGCAGTGATAGGAGGGGCTATGGCTACACCTTC.

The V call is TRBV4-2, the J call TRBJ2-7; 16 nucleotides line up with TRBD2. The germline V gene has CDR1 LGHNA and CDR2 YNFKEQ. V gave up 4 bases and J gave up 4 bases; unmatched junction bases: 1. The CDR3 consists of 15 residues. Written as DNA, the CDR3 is TGTGCCAGCAGCCGGGGACTAGCGGGAGGGTACGAGCAGTACTTC. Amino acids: CASSRGLAGGYEQYF.

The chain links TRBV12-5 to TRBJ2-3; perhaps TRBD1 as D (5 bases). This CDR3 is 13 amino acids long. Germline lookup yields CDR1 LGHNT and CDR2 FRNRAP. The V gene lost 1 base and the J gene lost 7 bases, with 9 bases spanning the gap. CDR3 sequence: CASGLEGWNTQYF. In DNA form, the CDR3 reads TGTGCTAGTGGTTTGGAGGGGTGGAATACGCAGTATTTT.

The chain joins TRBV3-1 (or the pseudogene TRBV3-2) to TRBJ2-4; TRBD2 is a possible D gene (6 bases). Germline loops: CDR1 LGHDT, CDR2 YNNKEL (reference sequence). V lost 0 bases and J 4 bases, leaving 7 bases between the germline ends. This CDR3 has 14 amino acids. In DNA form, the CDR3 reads TGTGCCAGCAGCCAAGAAAGCGGGAAAAACATTCAGTACTTC. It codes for CASSQESGKNIQYF.

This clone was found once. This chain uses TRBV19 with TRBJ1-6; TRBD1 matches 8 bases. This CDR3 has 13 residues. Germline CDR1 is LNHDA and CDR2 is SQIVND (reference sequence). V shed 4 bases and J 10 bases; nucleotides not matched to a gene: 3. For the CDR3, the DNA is TGTGCCAGTAGTACTCAGGGGGCATCACCCCTCCACTTT. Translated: CASSTQGASPLHF.

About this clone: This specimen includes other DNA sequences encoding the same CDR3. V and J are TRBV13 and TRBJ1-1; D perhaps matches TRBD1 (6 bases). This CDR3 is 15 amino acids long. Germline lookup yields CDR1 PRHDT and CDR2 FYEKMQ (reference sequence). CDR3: CPRRFGGPGGTEAFF. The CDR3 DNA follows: TGTCCCCGCCGCTTCGGGGGCCCGGGGGGGACTGAAGCTTTCTTT.

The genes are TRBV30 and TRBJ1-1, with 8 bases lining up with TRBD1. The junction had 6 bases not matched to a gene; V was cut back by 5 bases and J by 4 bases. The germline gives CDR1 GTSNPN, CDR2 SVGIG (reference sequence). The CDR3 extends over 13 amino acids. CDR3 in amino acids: CAWLQGGPTEAFF. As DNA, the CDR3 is TGTGCCTGGTTACAGGGGGGTCCCACTGAAGCTTTCTTT.

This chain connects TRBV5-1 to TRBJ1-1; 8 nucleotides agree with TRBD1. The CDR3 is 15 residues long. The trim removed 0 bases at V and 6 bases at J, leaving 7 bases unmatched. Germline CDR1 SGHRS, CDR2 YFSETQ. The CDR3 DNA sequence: TGCGCCAGCAGCTTGGCTCAGGGGGCTGTGGCTGAAGCTTTCTTT. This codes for CASSLAQGAVAEAFF.

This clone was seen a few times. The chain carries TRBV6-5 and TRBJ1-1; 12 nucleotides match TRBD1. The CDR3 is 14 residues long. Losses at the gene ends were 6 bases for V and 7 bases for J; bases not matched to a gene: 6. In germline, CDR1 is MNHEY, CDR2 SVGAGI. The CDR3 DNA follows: TGTGCCAGCAGGTCGGGACAGGGGGCGGTTGAAGCTTTCTTT. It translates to CASRSGQGAVEAFF.

As DNA, the CDR3 is TGCGCCAGCAGCTCGACAGGGGCGGGGAACACTGAAGCTTTCTTT. Translation: CASSSTGAGNTEAFF. V usage is TRBV5-1 and J usage is TRBJ1-1; 8 bases map to TRBD1. Trimming at V came to 3 bases and at J to 1 base, leaving 5 bases not matched to a gene. The CDR3 runs 15 residues. Germline CDR1 and CDR2: SGHRS and YFSETQ.

The CDR3 spells CASSQGWAGATYEQYF. The DNA of the CDR3 is TGTGCCAGCAGCCAAGGCTGGGCGGGAGCTACCTACGAGCAGTACTTC. The rearrangement joins TRBV3-1 (or the pseudogene TRBV3-2) to TRBJ2-7; 7 bases match TRBD2. Germline-derived CDR1 and CDR2 are LGHDT and YNNKEL (reference sequence). The CDR3 has 16 residues. V lost 1 base, J lost 2 bases, and 8 bases stayed unmatched.

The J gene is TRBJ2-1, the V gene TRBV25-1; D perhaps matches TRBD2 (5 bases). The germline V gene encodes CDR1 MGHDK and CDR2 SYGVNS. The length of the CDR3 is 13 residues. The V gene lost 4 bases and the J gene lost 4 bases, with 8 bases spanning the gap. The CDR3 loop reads CASSGRTYNEQFF. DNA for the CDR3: TGTGCCAGCAGTGGTCGGACTTACAATGAGCAGTTCTTC.

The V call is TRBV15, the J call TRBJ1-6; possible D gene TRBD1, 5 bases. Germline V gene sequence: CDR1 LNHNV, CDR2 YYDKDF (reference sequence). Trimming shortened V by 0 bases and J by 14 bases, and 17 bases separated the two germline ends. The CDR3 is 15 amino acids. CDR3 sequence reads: CATSRDRGVPRALHF. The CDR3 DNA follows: TGTGCCACCAGCAGAGATCGCGGAGTCCCCAGGGCCCTCCACTTT. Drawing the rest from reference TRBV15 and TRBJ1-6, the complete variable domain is DAMVIQNPRYQVTQFGKPVTLSCSQTLNHNVMYWYQQKSSQAPKLLFHYYDKDFNNEADTPDNFQSRRPNTSFCFLDIRSPGLGDTAMYLCATSRDRGVPRALHFGNGTRLTVT.